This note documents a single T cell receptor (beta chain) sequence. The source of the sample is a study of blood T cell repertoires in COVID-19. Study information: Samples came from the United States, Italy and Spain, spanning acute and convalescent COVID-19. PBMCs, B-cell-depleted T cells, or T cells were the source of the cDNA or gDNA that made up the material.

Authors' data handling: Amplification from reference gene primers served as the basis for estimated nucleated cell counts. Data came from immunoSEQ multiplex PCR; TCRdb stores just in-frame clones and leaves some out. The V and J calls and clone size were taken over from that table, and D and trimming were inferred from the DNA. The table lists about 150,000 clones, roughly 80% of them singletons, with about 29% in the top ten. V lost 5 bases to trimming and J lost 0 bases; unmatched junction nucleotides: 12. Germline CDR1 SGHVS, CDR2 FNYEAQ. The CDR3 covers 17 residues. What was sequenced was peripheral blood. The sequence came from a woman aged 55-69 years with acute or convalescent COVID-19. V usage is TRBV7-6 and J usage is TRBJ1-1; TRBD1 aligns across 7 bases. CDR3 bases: TGTGCCAGCAGCACTGCCCCCTGGGACAGACTGAACACTGAAGCTTTCTTT. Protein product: CASSTAPWDRLNTEAFF.